The sequence of this T cell receptor (beta chain) was determined in a study of blood T cell repertoires in COVID-19. About the research overall: Acute and convalescent COVID-19 samples came from the United States, Italy and Spain. PBMCs, B-cell-depleted T cells, or T cells provided the cDNA or gDNA that made up the material.

The CDR3 runs to 15 residues. Trimming shortened V by 0 bases and J by 1 base, and 7 bases separated the two germline ends. From germline, CDR1 is SGHAT and CDR2 FQNNGV. Original processing notes: Counts of nucleated cells, estimated from reference gene primer amplification, were obtained. This table comes from immunoSEQ multiplex PCR, and its TCRdb copy is limited to in-frame clones, with some not included. V and J calls and clone size come straight from that table; D and trimming were deduced from the DNA. Of 100,000 to 150,000 clones listed, 88% are singletons. Sequencing was carried out using peripheral blood. The receptor was derived from a man between 65 and 80 years old with active COVID-19. The rearrangement links TRBV11-2 to TRBJ1-5, with no clear D. CDR3 loop: CASSLDGVSNQPQHF. CDR3 nucleotides: TGTGCCAGCAGCTTAGACGGGGTAAGCAATCAGCCCCAGCATTTT.